This entry concerns a single TCR beta chain. Germline V gene data show CDR1 as SGHAT and CDR2 as FQNNGV. The CDR3 contains 12 residues. V shed 3 bases, J shed 9 bases, and the junction held 5 bases outside the gene matches. Per the original methods: For nucleated cells, counts were estimated from reference gene primer amplification. Produced via immunoSEQ multiplex PCR; TCRdb's table is partial and in-frame only. V and J calls and clone size are given by that table; D and trimming were obtained from the DNA. The sample carries some 220,000 clones, 85% recorded once. These data are taken from a study of blood T cell repertoires in COVID-19.

The clonotype was recovered from a woman in her seventies with COVID-19, enrolled during active disease. The V gene is TRBV11-2, the J gene TRBJ2-7; 7 nucleotides align to TRBD1. Sequencing input: peripheral blood. The CDR3 coding sequence is TGTGCCAGCAGCTTCCCCGACAGGGCGCAGTACTTC. It is translated as CASSFPDRAQYF.